This T cell receptor beta chain is drawn from a study of shared clonotypes between healthy human individuals (dated by TCRdb to the early 2020s). Some background on the complete study: The cohort comprised two women and a few men aged 18 to 49 years. The study deeply sequenced blood TCR repertoires of about five healthy adults to estimate repertoire size and the extent of clonotype sharing between individuals. Libraries were prepared and TCR repertoires were sequenced by different laboratories using diverse techniques, in order to increase sequencing depth and limit assay-specific biases. Each donor's leukapheresis produced roughly between roughly 0.85 and 10 billion PBMCs. Points the paper makes about the study in general: Sampling was limited to blood, and TCR repertoires in tissue likely differ from TCR repertoires in blood. Because the study included only a small number of donors, the genetic and exposure-history diversity represented was limited. Based on pairwise subsampling, the degree of clonotype sharing among donors was expected to be affected by sequencing depth.

Using the deep immunoSEQ assay, TCR CDR3 regions were amplified from genomic DNA by multiplex PCR. Extracted genomic DNA from each cell subset was spread evenly across all wells of several immunoSEQ 96-well plates, with each plate serving as a replicate. For unsorted PBMC, 300 ng genomic DNA, equal to 32,000 or so T cell genomes, was loaded into each replicate PCR. Unsorted PBMC genomic DNA was sequenced across ten immunoSEQ deep assay plates. The purified libraries were quantified using a Qubit 3.0 fluorometer, sized with a Bioanalyzer 2100, and then quantified again using the KAPA Library Quantification kit. A separate single-read 150-cycle Illumina NextSeq 550 flow cell was used to sequence each immunoSEQ 96-well plate. Regarding the original processing steps: Because only junctional sequences without quality scores were contained in the immunoSEQ output, filtering matching that applied to full-length reads could not be performed. Sequences were annotated with PyIR, a Python wrapper for IgBLAST v1.9, using IMGT germline references to assign V/J genes and CDR3. Reads were filtered out if the reads had weak V/J assignments (E-value above 1e-6), no CDR3, stop codons, out-of-frame junctions, or ambiguous translated residues. V3J clonotypes were defined by identical inferred V gene, J gene, and CDR3 amino acid sequence. To compute the percentage overlap between repertoires, the number of shared unique clonotypes was divided by the size of the smaller repertoire. RTK rarefaction, the Chao1 estimator, and Recon v2.1 estimates of unobserved clonotypes were used to assess repertoire richness. This immuneACCESS table, as held by TCRdb, lists in-frame sequences with V and J called but not all clones. Of the missing ones, under half trace to an unresolved V gene in checked studies; the others have no known cause. V and J calls plus clone size are reproduced from that table; the DNA served to infer D and trimming. The sample has 470,000 or so clones on record, around four fifths of them singletons. The ten largest account for about 12% of the sample.

Of note for this clone: The specificity of this receptor is unknown. No clone much larger than this one lies a single base away; base qualities are absent.

V drops 4 bases and J drops 0 bases, leaving 12 bases in between. According to the germline V gene (reference sequence), CDR1 reads LNHDA and CDR2 reads SQIVND. From the cysteine through the phenylalanine, the CDR3 covers 15 amino acids. The retained sequence is limited to the CDR3, 45 bases, with the frame set at the first base. The donors were healthy, HIV-negative adults who had no recently reported acute infections or vaccinations. All donors were Caucasian adults living in Nashville, Tennessee, USA. For unsorted samples, roughly 90 million PBMCs were counted, and genomic DNA was extracted using the QIAamp DNA Blood Mini kit. After blood collection by leukapheresis, PBMCs were isolated using Ficoll-Histopaque density gradient centrifugation and then cryopreserved in the vapor phase of liquid nitrogen.

The origin of this receptor is a woman in her thirties or forties in good health. Some clones in this sample may be carry-over from other donors' samples. Material: PBMCs. The chain links TRBV19 with TRBJ2-5; the D gene is perhaps TRBD1, on 6 matching bases. The nucleotides are TGTGCCAGTAGTACCACCGGGACACACCAAGAGACCCAGTACTTC. Its coded protein is CASSTTGTHQETQYF.